The clone carrying this TCR beta chain appeared a few times. The sample belongs to a study of human T cells and chemical hapten exposure. Documented time point: pre-sensitization, week 0. Regarding treatment: therapeutic diphenylcyclopropenone sensitization with weekly scalp DPC. TCRdb reprocessed the RACE reads via MiXCR and lists one record per CDR3 protein. Of around 180,000 distinct CDR3 sequences listed, approximately 29% were seen once; the top ten hold roughly 3%. The receptor's source is a woman between 25 and 40 years old with alopecia areata. Some clones in this sample may be carry-over from other donors' samples. The sample consisted of whole blood, taken in connection with sensitization to the hapten diphenylcyclopropenone (DPC).

CDR3 bases: TGTGCCAGCAGCTTAGGGGAAATGAAGCAGTACTTC. Its translation: CASSLGEMKQYF. The chain joins TRBV7-2 to TRBJ2-7; D gene unclear. Trimming took 1 base from V and 8 from J, leaving 9 bases between them. The CDR3 totals 12 residues. The germline V gene encodes CDR1 SGHTA and CDR2 FQGNSA.